A selection of T cell receptor beta chains follows, all from one sample in a study of blood T cell repertoires in COVID-19. This table comes from immunoSEQ multiplex PCR, and its TCRdb copy is limited to in-frame clones, with some not included. The table records tens of thousands of clones, around 92% of them present only once. Sequenced material: peripheral blood. The receptor source for this set is a man aged 45 to 65 with COVID-19, enrolled during active disease. Each CDR3 is given with its conserved first and last residue. The D gene is left open where the match is weak. Not all rows give a size; the values are once, few, many and, for expanded clones, a class.

V: TRBV30; J: TRBJ1-1; size: NA; D: NA; DNA: TGTGCCTGGAGTGTGGTAGGGAGCACTGAAGCTTTCTTT; CDR3: CAWSVVGSTEAFF
V: TRBV7-9; J: TRBJ2-1; size: NA; D: NA; DNA: TGTGCCAGCAGCTTAGTAATTCTTCGTGGGACTTTCTTCTACAATGAGCAGTTCTTC; CDR3: CASSLVILRGTFFYNEQFF
V: TRBV7-7; J: TRBJ2-5; size: NA; D: NA; DNA: TGTGCTAGCAGCTTAGCTCCCGGGCAAGAGACCCAGTACTTC; CDR3: CASSLAPGQETQYF
V: TRBV25-1; J: TRBJ2-1; size: NA; D: TRBD1; DNA: TGTGCCAGCAGCGGGACAGGGGTAAGGTCCTACAATGAGCAGTTCTTC; CDR3: CASSGTGVRSYNEQFF
V: TRBV2; J: TRBJ2-7; size: NA; D: NA; DNA: TGTGCCAGCAGTGAGATGGCAGGGCACTACGAGCAGTACTTC; CDR3: CASSEMAGHYEQYF
V: TRBV14; J: TRBJ1-3; size: NA; D: NA; DNA: TGTGCCAGCAGCCAATACTCTGGAAACACCATATATTTT; CDR3: CASSQYSGNTIYF
V: TRBV6-1; J: TRBJ2-1; size: NA; D: TRBD2; DNA: TGTGCCAGCAGTGAATTGACTAGCGGGTTCCTCGTGGTCTTC; CDR3: CASSELTSGFLVVF
V: TRBV5-4; J: TRBJ1-2; size: NA; D: NA; DNA: TGTGCCAGCAGCCCACAGGGAGAAGATTACTATGGCTACACCTTC; CDR3: CASSPQGEDYYGYTF
V: TRBV6-5; J: TRBJ2-7; size: once; D: TRBD1; DNA: TGTGCCAGCAGTTGGACAGGGGACGACGAGCAGTACTTC; CDR3: CASSWTGDDEQYF
V: TRBV18; J: TRBJ2-7; size: NA; D: NA; DNA: TGTGCCAGCTCAACAAGACAGCATTTGGAGCAGTACTTC; CDR3: CASSTRQHLEQYF
V: TRBV9; J: TRBJ2-7; size: NA; D: NA; DNA: TGTGCCAGCAGCGTAGGAGGGATTCAGGCCTACGAGCAGTACTTC; CDR3: CASSVGGIQAYEQYF
V: TRBV7-6; J: TRBJ1-5; size: NA; D: TRBD1; DNA: TGTGCCAGCAGCAGGGGACAGGGATATGGTTCAGGTCAGCCCCAGCATTTT; CDR3: CASSRGQGYGSGQPQHF
V: TRBV19; J: TRBJ1-5; size: NA; D: NA; DNA: TGTGCCAGTAGTCACGGGGGTCAGCCCCAGCATTTT; CDR3: CASSHGGQPQHF
V: TRBV5-1; J: TRBJ1-6; size: NA; D: NA; DNA: TGCGCCAGCAGCTTTTCGGAGGTGGGTAATTCACCCCTCCACTTT; CDR3: CASSFSEVGNSPLHF
V: TRBV7-2; J: TRBJ1-5; size: NA; D: NA; DNA: TGTGCCAGCAGCCCAACCACTCACAATCAGCCCCAGCATTTT; CDR3: CASSPTTHNQPQHF
V: TRBV5-1; J: TRBJ1-1; size: NA; D: NA; DNA: TGCGCCAGCAGCTTGGCCGGACCGGGAACCACTGAAGCTTTCTTT; CDR3: CASSLAGPGTTEAFF
V: TRBV3-1/TRBV3-2; J: TRBJ1-2; size: NA; D: TRBD1; DNA: TGTGCCATCGGACAGGGGGCGGTATTCTACGGTGTTGACTATGGCTACACCTTC; CDR3: CAIGQGAVFYGVDYGYTF
V: TRBV18; J: TRBJ2-3; size: NA; D: TRBD1; DNA: TGTGCCAGCTCACCTACAGGGGGCGCCGGCACAGATACGCAGTATTTT; CDR3: CASSPTGGAGTDTQYF
V: TRBV15; J: TRBJ1-5; size: NA; D: NA; DNA: TGTGCCACCAGCAGAGATAGCCTCTGGGCAGGGGGCAATCAGCCCCAGCATTTT; CDR3: CATSRDSLWAGGNQPQHF
V: TRBV27; J: TRBJ2-1; size: NA; D: NA; DNA: TGTGCCAGCAGTTCCATAGCGGCTCCCGCCAATGAGCAGTTCTTC; CDR3: CASSSIAAPANEQFF
V: TRBV6-6; J: TRBJ2-3; size: NA; D: TRBD2; DNA: TGTGCCAGCAGCCCTTGGGGGACTAGCCTAGATACGCAGTATTTT; CDR3: CASSPWGTSLDTQYF
V: TRBV3-1/TRBV3-2; J: TRBJ2-6; size: NA; D: NA; DNA: TGTGCCAGCAGCCAAGAAGGGACAACTGGGGCCAACGTCCTGACTTTC; CDR3: CASSQEGTTGANVLTF
V: TRBV7-8; J: TRBJ1-1; size: NA; D: NA; DNA: TGTGCCAGCAGTTCCGGGGTGAACACTGAAGCTTTCTTT; CDR3: CASSSGVNTEAFF
V: TRBV28; J: TRBJ1-2; size: NA; D: TRBD1; DNA: TGTGCCAGCAGACCTTCGGACAGGGATGGGATTTATGGCTACACCTTC; CDR3: CASRPSDRDGIYGYTF
V: TRBV6-5; J: TRBJ1-1; size: NA; D: NA; DNA: TGTGCCAGCGGACCGGGACTGACCACTGAAGCTTTCTTT; CDR3: CASGPGLTTEAFF
V: TRBV19; J: TRBJ2-1; size: NA; D: NA; DNA: TGTGCCAGTTCGGGGGTATCGGGAAATGAGCAGTTCTTC; CDR3: CASSGVSGNEQFF
V: TRBV2; J: TRBJ1-4; size: NA; D: TRBD1; DNA: TGTGCCAGCAGTTTAACACAGGGGGCTGGGGAAAAACTGTTTTTT; CDR3: CASSLTQGAGEKLFF
V: TRBV23-1; J: TRBJ2-5; size: NA; D: NA; DNA: TGCGCCAGCAGAGAGAGACAGGGAGGCGAGACCCAGTACTTC; CDR3: CASRERQGGETQYF
V: TRBV4-1; J: TRBJ1-1; size: NA; D: NA; DNA: TGCGCCAGCAGCCAAGATAGGGGAGGAAGCACTGAAGCTTTCTTT; CDR3: CASSQDRGGSTEAFF
V: TRBV5-5; J: TRBJ1-4; size: NA; D: TRBD1; DNA: TGTGCCAGCAGCTTAAATGGACAGGTGGCGACTAATGAAAAACTGTTTTTT; CDR3: CASSLNGQVATNEKLFF
V: TRBV27; J: TRBJ1-4; size: NA; D: NA; DNA: TGTGCCAGCAAGGAGCGGGGGCTGGCTAATGAAAAACTGTTTTTT; CDR3: CASKERGLANEKLFF
V: TRBV6-2/TRBV6-3; J: TRBJ2-1; size: once; D: TRBD2; DNA: TGTGCCAGCAGTATCAGCGGGGGGGTTGGTAATGAGCAGTTCTTC; CDR3: CASSISGGVGNEQFF
V: TRBV7-2; J: TRBJ1-3; size: NA; D: NA; DNA: TGTGCCAGCAGCTTATCTATAGCGAACTCTGGAAACACCATATATTTT; CDR3: CASSLSIANSGNTIYF
V: TRBV7-2; J: TRBJ2-5; size: NA; D: TRBD2; DNA: TGTGCCAGCAGCTTCGGGCTAGCGGGGCCACAAGAGACCCAGTACTTC; CDR3: CASSFGLAGPQETQYF
V: TRBV5-1; J: TRBJ1-5; size: NA; D: TRBD1; DNA: TGCGCCAGCAGCCCGACAGGGGATCAGCCCCAGCATTTT; CDR3: CASSPTGDQPQHF
V: TRBV10-3; J: TRBJ2-1; size: NA; D: TRBD1; DNA: TGTGCCATCAGTGGTCAGGGGGCCTACAATGAGCAGTTCTTC; CDR3: CAISGQGAYNEQFF
V: TRBV18; J: TRBJ2-5; size: NA; D: NA; DNA: TGTGCCAGCTCACCCCCGACAATACAAGAGACCCAGTACTTC; CDR3: CASSPPTIQETQYF